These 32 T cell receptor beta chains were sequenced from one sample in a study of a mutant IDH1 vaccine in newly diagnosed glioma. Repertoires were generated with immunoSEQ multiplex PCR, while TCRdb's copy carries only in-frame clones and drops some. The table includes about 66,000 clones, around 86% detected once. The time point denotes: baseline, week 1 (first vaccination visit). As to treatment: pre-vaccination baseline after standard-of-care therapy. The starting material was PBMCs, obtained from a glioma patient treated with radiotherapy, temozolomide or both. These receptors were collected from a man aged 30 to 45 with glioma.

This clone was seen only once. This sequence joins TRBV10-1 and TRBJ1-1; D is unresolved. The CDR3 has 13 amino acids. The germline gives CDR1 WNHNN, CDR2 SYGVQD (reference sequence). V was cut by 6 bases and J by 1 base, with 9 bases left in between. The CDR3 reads CASSLSTNTEAFF. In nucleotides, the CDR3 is TGCGCCAGCAGCCTTAGTACGAACACTGAAGCTTTCTTT.

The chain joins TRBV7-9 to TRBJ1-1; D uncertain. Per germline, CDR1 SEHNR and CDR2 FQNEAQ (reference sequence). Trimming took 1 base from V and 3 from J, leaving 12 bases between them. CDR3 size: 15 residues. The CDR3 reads CASSLGVRMDTEAFF. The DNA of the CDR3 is TGTGCCAGCAGCTTAGGGGTTCGGATGGACACTGAAGCTTTCTTT.

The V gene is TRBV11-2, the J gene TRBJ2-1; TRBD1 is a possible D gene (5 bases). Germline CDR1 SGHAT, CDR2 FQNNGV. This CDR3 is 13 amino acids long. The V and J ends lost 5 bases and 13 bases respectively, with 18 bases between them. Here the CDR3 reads CASSQAGLENQFF. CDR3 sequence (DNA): TGTGCCAGCAGCCAGGCAGGGTTAGAGAACCAGTTCTTC.

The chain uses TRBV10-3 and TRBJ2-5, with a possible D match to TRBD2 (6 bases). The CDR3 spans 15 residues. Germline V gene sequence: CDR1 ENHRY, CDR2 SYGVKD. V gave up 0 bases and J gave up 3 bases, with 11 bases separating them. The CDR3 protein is CAISESGLGEETQYF. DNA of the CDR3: TGTGCCATCAGTGAGTCGGGACTGGGGGAAGAGACCCAGTACTTC.

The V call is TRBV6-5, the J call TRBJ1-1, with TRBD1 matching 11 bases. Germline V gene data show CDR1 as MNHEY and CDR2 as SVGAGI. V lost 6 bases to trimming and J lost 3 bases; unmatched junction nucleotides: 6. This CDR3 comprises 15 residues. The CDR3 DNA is TGTGCCAGCAGACCGGACAGGGGGCAGGACACTGAAGCTTTCTTT. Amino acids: CASRPDRGQDTEAFF.

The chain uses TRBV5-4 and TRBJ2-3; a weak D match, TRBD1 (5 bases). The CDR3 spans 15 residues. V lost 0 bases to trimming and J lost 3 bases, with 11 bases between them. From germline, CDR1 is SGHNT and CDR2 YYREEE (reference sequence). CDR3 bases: TGTGCCAGCAGCTTGGATAGGGGCGTTACAGATACGCAGTATTTT. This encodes CASSLDRGVTDTQYF. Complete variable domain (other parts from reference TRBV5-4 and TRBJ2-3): ETGVTQSPTHLIKTRGQQVTLRCSSQSGHNTVSWYQQALGQGPQFIFQYYREEENGRGNFPPRFSGLQFPNYSSELNVNALELDDSALYLCASSLDRGVTDTQYFGPGTRLTVL.

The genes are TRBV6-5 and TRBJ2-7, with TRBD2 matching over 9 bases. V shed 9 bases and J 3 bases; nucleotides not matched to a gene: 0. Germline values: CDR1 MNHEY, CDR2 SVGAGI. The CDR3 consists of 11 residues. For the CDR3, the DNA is TGTGCCAGTAGCGGGGGCTACGAGCAGTACTTC. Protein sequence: CASSGGYEQYF.

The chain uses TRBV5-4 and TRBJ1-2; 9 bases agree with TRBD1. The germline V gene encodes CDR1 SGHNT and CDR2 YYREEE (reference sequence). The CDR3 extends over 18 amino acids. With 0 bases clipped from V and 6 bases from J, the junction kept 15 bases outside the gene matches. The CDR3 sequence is CASSLAELTGGSRHGYTF. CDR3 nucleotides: TGTGCCAGCAGCTTGGCAGAGTTGACAGGGGGGTCTCGGCATGGCTACACCTTC.

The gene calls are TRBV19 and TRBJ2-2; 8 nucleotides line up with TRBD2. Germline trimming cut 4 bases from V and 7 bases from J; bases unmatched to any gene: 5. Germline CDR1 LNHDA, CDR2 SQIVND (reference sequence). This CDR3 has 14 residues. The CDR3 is CASSTGGVVGELFF. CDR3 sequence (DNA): TGTGCCAGTAGTACCGGGGGGGTTGTCGGGGAGCTGTTTTTT.

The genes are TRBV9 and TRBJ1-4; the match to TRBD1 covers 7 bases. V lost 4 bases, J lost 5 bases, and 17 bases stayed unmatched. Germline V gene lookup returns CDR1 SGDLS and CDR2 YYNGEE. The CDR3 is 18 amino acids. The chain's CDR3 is CASSPREGGQRPNEKLFF. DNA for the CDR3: TGTGCCAGCAGCCCCCGGGAAGGGGGCCAAAGGCCAAATGAAAAACTGTTTTTT.

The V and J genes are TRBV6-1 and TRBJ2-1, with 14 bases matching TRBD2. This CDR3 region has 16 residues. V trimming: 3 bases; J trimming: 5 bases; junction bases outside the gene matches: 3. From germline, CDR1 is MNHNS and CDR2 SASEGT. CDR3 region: CASSEPGLAGDNEQFF. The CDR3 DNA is TGTGCCAGCAGTGAGCCGGGACTAGCGGGGGACAATGAGCAGTTCTTC.

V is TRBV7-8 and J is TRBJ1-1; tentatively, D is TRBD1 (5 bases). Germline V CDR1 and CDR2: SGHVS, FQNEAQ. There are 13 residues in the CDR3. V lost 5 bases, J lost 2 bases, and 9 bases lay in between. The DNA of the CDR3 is TGTGCCAGCAGCAGGGACGGAAACACTGAAGCTTTCTTT. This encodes CASSRDGNTEAFF.

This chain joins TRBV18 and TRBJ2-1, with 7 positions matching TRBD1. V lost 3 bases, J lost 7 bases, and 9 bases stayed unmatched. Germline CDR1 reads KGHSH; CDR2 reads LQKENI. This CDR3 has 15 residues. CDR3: CASSPRRRGLNEQFF. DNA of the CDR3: TGTGCCAGCTCACCCCGGAGAAGGGGGCTGAATGAGCAGTTCTTC.

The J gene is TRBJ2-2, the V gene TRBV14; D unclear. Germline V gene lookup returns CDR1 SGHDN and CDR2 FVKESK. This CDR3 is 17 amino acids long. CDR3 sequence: CAAARLRSQPYTGELFF. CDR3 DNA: TGTGCAGCAGCCAGGCTCAGATCTCAACCTTACACCGGGGAGCTGTTTTTT.

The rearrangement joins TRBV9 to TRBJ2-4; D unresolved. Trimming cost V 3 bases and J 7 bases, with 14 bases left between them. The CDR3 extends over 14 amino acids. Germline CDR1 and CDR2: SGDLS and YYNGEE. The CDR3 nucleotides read TGTGCCAGCAGCGCCCACAAAAAAGGCAACATTCAGTACTTC. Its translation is CASSAHKKGNIQYF.

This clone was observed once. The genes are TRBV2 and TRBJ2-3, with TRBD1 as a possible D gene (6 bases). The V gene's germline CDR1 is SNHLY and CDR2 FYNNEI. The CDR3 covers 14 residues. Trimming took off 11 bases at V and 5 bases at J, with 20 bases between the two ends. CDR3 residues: CASQGILALDTQYF. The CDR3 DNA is TGTGCCTCTCAGGGGATCTTAGCCTTAGATACGCAGTATTTT.

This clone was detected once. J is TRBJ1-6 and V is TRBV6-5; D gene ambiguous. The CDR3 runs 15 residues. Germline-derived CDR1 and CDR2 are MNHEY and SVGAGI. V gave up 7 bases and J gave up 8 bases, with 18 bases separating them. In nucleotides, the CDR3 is TGTGCCAGCACTAGGCTAACCGGAGGTCATTCACCCCTCCACTTT. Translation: CASTRLTGGHSPLHF.

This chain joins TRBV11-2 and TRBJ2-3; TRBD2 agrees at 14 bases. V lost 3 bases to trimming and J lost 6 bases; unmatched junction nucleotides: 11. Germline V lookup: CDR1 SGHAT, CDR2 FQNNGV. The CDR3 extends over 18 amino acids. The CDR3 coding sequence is TGTGCCAGCAGCTTGAAATGGACTAGCGGGGGGACCTTGGATACGCAGTATTTT. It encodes CASSLKWTSGGTLDTQYF.

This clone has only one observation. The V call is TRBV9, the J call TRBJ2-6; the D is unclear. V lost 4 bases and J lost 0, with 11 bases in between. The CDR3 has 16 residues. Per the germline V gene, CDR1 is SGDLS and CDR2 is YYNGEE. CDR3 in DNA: TGTGCCAGCAGCCCCCATCTCACCTCTGGGGCCAACGTCCTGACTTTC. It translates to CASSPHLTSGANVLTF. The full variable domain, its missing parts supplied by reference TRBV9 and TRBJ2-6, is DSGVTQTPKHLITATGQRVTLRCSPRSGDLSVYWYQQSLDQGLQFLIQYYNGEERAKGNILERFSAQQFPDLHSELNLSSLELGDSALYFCASSPHLTSGANVLTFGAGSRLTVL.

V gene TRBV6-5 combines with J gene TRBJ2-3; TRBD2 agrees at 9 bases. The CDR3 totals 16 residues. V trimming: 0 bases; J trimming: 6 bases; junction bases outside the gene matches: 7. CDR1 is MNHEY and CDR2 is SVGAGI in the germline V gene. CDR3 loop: CASSYSGGGAPDTQYF. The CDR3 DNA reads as TGTGCCAGCAGTTACTCTGGCGGGGGGGCCCCCGATACGCAGTATTTT.

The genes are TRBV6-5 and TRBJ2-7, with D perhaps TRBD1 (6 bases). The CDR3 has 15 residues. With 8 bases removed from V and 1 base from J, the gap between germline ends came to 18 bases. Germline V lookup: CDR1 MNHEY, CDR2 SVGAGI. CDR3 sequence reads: CASSTPRQASYEQYF. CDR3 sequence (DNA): TGTGCCAGCTCTACCCCTCGACAGGCTTCCTACGAGCAGTACTTC.

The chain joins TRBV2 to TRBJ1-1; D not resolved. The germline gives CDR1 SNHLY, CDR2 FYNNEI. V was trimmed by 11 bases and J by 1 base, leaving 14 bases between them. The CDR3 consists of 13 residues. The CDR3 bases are TGTGCCTCACTACGCGGGGAGAACACTGAAGCTTTCTTT. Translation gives CASLRGENTEAFF.

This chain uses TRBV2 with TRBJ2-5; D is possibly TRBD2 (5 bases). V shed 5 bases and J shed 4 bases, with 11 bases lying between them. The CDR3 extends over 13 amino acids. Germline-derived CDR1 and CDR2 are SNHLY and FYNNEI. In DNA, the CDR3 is TGTGCCAGCAGTCCCGAGGGCGGAGAGACCCAGTACTTC. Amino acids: CASSPEGGETQYF.

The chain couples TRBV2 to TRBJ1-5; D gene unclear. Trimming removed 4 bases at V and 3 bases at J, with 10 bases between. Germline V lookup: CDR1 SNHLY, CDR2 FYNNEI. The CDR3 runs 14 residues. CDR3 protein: CASSVGETNQPQHF. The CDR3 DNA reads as TGTGCCAGCAGTGTCGGAGAGACCAATCAGCCCCAGCATTTT.

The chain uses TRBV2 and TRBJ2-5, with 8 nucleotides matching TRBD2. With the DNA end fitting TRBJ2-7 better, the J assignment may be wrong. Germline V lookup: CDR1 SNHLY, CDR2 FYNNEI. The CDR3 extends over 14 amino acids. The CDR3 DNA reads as TGTGCCAGCAGGGCCGGGACTAGTTCCGGCGAGCAGTACTTC. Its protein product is CASRAGTSSGEQYF.

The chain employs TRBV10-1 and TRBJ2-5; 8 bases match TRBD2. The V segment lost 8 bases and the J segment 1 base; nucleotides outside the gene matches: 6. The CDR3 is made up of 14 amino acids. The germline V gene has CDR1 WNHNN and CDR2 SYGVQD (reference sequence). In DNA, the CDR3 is TGCGCCAGCTCGGCGGGGGGTAGCCAAGAGACCCAGTACTTC. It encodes CASSAGGSQETQYF.

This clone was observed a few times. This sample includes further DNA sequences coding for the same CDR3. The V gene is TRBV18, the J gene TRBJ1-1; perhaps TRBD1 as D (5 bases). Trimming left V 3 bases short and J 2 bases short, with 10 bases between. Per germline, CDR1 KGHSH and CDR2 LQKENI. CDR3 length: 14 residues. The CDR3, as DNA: TGTGCCAGCTCACCCTTGGGGGTAAACACTGAAGCTTTCTTT. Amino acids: CASSPLGVNTEAFF.

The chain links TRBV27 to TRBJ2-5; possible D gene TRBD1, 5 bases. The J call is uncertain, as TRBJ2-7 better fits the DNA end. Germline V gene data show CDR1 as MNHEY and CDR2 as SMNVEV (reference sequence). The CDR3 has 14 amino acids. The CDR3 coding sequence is TGTGCCAGCAGTTTATCTCGGCAGGGCTACGAGCAGTACTTC. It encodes CASSLSRQGYEQYF.

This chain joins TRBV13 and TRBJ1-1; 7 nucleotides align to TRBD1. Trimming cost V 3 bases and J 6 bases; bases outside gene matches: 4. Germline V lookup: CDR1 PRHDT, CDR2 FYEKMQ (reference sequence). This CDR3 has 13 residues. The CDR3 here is CASSFHRGSEAFF. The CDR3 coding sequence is TGTGCCAGCAGCTTCCACAGGGGCTCTGAAGCTTTCTTT.

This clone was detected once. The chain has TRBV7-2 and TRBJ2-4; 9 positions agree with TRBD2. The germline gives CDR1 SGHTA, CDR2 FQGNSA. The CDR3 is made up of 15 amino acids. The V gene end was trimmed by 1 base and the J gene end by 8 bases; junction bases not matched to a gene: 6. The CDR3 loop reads CASSLGGGAGDIQYF. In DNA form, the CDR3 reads TGTGCCAGCAGCTTAGGCGGGGGGGCTGGGGACATTCAGTACTTC.

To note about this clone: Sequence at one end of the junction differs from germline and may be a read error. CDR3 in DNA: TGCGCCAGCAGTCAAGTACTCGCCGGGACCCTCTTAGTCTACGAGCAGTACTTC. Translated: CASSQVLAGTLLVYEQYF. The rearrangement links TRBV4-1 to TRBJ2-7; D possibly matches TRBD1 or TRBD2 (5 bases each). Germline loops: CDR1 MGHRA, CDR2 YSYEKL. The CDR3 is 18 amino acids.

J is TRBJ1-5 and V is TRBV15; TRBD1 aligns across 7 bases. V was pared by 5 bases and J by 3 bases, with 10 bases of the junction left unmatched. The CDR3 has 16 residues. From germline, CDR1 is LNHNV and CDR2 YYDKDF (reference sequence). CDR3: CATSAHRDRVNQPQHF. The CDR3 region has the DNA TGTGCCACCAGCGCCCACCGAGACAGGGTCAATCAGCCCCAGCATTTT.